Listed below are T cell receptor beta chains from one sample, sequenced in a study of T cell repertoires in cytomegalovirus infection. TCRdb used MiXCR to reprocess the reads, holding one entry per CDR3 protein. Of around 200,000 distinct CDR3 sequences listed, around two fifths are singletons. No cognate antigen is known for these TCRs. The sample here was CD8+ T cells from cultured PBMCs, taken from culture after CMV antigen stimulation. These receptors originate from a human donor in good health (CMV status not recorded). Some clones in this sample may be carry-over from other donors' samples. CDR3s include the opening cysteine and the closing phenylalanine or tryptophan. Fields, in order: J gene, V gene, clone size, D gene, CDR3 protein. A D gene is named only where the DNA matches it firmly. Clone size appears in some rows only: once, few, many, or a class for an expanded clone.

TRBJ2-5	TRBV14	once	TRBD1	CASSPIAGTGKETQYF
TRBJ1-1	TRBV11-2	few	NA	CASSTRGAEAFF
TRBJ2-7	TRBV19	NA	NA	CASSPQSSYEQYF
TRBJ1-1	TRBV29-1	once	NA	CSVLGRLPEAFF
TRBJ2-7	TRBV7-6	NA	NA	CASSRDVVNYEQYF
TRBJ1-2	TRBV7-8	many	NA	CASSLGGEGTHRYTF
TRBJ2-1	TRBV27	few	TRBD2	CASSSGGLLYNEQFF
TRBJ2-1	TRBV3-1	NA	TRBD2	CASSQDGGGYNEQFF
TRBJ1-3	TRBV7-1	NA	TRBD1	CASRSDGTGAMSIYF
TRBJ1-5	TRBV10-3	NA	NA	CAIGRQPQHF
TRBJ2-5	TRBV7-8	few	TRBD2	CASSQARGGETQYF
TRBJ2-7	TRBV28	NA	TRBD1	CASSFGQGPYEQYF